One T cell receptor beta chain is described in this entry. The antigen remains undetermined. The data stem from a study of CD4+ T cells in melanoma. Study conclusions and caveats: A reported correlation linked neoantigen-specific CD4+ T cells to CD8+, macrophage and B cell function. Diverse differentiation states were reported for melanoma neoantigen-specific CD4+ T cells.

Trimming pared 8 bases from V and 3 bases from J, leaving 16 bases between. The germline V gene encodes CDR1 MNHNS and CDR2 SASEGT. This CDR3 comprises 14 residues. Here immunoSEQ multiplex PCR was the method, and the copy in TCRdb shows in-frame clones only, minus some. There are some 11,000 clones in the sample; roughly two thirds occur only once, and 13% to 15% lies in the top ten. The receptor was derived from a human donor with melanoma. The rearrangement links TRBV6-1 to TRBJ1-1; a possible D gene is TRBD1 (5 bases). Sample: cells from a culture (not recorded whether cultured in vitro). The CDR3 DNA follows: TGTGCCAGCGGCCCTCAAACAGGCTACACTGAAGCTTTCTTT. It codes for CASGPQTGYTEAFF.